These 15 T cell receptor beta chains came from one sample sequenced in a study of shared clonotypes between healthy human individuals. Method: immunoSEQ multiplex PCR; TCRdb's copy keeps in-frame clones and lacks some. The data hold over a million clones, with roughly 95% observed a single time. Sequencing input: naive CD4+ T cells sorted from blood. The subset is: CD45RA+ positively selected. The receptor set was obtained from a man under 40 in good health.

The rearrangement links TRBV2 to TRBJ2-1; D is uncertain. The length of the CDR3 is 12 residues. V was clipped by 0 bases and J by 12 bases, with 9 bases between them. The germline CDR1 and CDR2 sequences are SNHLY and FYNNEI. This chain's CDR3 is CASSEALGMQFF. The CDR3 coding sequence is TGTGCCAGCAGTGAAGCGCTAGGGATGCAGTTCTTC.

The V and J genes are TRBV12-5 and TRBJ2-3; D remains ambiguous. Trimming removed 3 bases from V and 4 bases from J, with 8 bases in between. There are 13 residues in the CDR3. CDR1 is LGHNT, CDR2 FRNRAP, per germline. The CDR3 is CASGFRASDTQYF. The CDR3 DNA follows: TGTGCTAGTGGTTTTAGGGCGTCAGATACGCAGTATTTT. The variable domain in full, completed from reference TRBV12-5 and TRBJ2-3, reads DARVTQTPRHKVTEMGQEVTMRCQPILGHNTVFWYRQTMMQGLELLAYFRNRAPLDDSGMPKDRFSAEMPDATLATLKIQPSEPRDSAVYFCASGFRASDTQYFGPGTRLTVL.

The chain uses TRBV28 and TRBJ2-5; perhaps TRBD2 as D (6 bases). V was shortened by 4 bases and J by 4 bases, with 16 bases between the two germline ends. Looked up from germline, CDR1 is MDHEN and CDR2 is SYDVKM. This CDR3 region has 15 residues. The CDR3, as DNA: TGTGCCAGCAGTTCCTTTGGCGGGAAGGGAGAGACCCAGTACTTC. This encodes CASSSFGGKGETQYF.

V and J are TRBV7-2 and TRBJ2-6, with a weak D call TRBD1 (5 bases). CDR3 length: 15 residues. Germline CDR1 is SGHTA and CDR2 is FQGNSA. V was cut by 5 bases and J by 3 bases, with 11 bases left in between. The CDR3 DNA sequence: TGTGCCAGCAGCCCGCCAGGGCGTGGGGCCAACGTCCTGACTTTC. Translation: CASSPPGRGANVLTF.

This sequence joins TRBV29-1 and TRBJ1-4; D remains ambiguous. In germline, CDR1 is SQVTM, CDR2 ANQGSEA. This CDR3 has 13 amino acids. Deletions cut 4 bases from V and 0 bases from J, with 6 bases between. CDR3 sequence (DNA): TGCAGCGTTGTGGCAGCAACTAATGAAAAACTGTTTTTT. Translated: CSVVAATNEKLFF.

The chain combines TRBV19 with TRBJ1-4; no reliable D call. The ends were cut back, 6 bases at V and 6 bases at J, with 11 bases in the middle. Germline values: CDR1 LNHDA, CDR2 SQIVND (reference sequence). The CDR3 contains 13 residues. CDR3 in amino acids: CASSRVLDEKLFF. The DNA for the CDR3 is TGTGCCAGTAGCCGGGTCCTGGATGAAAAACTGTTTTTT.

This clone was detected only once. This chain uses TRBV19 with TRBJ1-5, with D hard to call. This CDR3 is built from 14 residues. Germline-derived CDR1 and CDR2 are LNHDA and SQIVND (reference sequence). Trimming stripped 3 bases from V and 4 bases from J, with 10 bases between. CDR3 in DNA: TGTGCCAGTAGTATTACCGGGAGAAATCAGCCCCAGCATTTT. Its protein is CASSITGRNQPQHF.

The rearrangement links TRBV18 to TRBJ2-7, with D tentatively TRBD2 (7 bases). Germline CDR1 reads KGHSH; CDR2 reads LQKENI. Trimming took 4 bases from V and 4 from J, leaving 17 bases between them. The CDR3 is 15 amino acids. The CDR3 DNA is TGTGCCAGCTCACTCGGAAGCGGGACACATTACGAGCAGTACTTC. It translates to CASSLGSGTHYEQYF.

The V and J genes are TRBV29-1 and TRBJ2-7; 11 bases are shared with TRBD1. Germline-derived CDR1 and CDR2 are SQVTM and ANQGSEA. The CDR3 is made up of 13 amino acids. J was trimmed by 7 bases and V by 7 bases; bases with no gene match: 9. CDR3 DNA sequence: TGCAGCGCCGGGGACAGGGGGTTCCGGGAGCAGTACTTC. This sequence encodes CSAGDRGFREQYF.

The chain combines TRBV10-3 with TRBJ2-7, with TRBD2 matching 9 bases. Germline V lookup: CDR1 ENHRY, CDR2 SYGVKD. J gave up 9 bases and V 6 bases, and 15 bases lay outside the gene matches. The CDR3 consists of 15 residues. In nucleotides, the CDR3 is TGTGCCATCAGGTCAACCGGGACTAGCCCTGTGGGGCAGTACTTC. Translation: CAIRSTGTSPVGQYF.

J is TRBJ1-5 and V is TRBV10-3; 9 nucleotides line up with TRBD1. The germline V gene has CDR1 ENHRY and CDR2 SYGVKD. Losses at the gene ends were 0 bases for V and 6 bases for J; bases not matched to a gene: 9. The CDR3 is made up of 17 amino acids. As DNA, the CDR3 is TGTGCCATCAGTGAGTCTAGGGGACAGGGAGGGAGTCAGCCCCAGCATTTT. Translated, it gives CAISESRGQGGSQPQHF.

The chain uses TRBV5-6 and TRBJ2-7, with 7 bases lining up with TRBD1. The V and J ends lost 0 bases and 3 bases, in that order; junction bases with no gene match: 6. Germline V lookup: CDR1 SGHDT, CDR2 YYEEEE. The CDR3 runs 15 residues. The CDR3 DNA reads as TGTGCCAGCAGCTTGGTAGGGGGCCTTAACTACGAGCAGTACTTC. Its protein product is CASSLVGGLNYEQYF.

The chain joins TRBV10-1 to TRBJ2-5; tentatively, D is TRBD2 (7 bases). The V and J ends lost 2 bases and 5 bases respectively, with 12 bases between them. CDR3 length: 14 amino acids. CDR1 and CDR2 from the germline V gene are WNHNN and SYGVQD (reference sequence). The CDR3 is CASSEGGAMETQYF. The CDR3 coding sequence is TGCGCCAGCAGTGAGGGGGGGGCGATGGAGACCCAGTACTTC.

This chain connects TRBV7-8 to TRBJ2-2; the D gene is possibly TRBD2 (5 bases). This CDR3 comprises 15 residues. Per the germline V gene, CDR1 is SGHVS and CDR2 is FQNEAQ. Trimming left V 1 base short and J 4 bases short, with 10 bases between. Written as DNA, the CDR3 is TGTGCCAGCAGCTTAGTGGCGGGCGGCACCGGGGAGCTGTTTTTT. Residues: CASSLVAGGTGELFF. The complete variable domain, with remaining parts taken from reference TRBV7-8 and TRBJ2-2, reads GAGVSQSPRYKVAKRGQDVALRCDPISGHVSLFWYQQALGQGPEFLTYFQNEAQLDKSGLPSDRFFAERPEGSVSTLKIQRTQQEDSAVYLCASSLVAGGTGELFFGEGSRLTVL.

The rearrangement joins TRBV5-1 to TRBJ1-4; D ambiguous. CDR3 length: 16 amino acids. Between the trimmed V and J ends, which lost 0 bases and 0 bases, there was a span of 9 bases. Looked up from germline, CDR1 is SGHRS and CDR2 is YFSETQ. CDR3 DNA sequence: TGCGCCAGCAGCTTGGCGGCAGTTGCAACTAATGAAAAACTGTTTTTT. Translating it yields CASSLAAVATNEKLFF.